This T cell receptor beta chain was identified in a study of spatial heterogeneity in lung cancer (dated by TCRdb to the late 2010s). Study-wide context: Beta-chain transcripts were consistently detected in greater numbers than alpha-chain transcripts, which likely reflected higher beta-chain transcript abundance. In the raw uncorrected reads, each unique combination of TCR and UMI appeared more than ten times on average. In non-small cell lung cancer, the study made a quantitative comparison of TCR alpha and beta repertoires among multiple tumor regions, matched nontumor lung and blood. Nonsynonymous mutation counts, determined by whole-exome sequencing of tumor tissue, were related to TCR repertoire features. At surgery, some 200 tumor regions, 63 to 70 matched nontumor lung samples and 56 PBMC samples were TCR-sequenced for both alpha and beta chains. Summary of the overall study and its limitations: Ubiquitous expanded tumor TCRs were found in blood more often at tumor resection than at routine follow-up. Additional single-cell paired TCR alpha and beta sequencing was considered necessary to confirm, at a functional level, the hypothesis that regional TCRs recognize regional mutations.

This clonotype was seen repeatedly, ten times or more. Its cognate antigen has yet to be identified. Qualities for individual bases were not recorded, and no much larger clone is one base off. Interpreted using the paper, the time point label stands for: sample taken at primary tumor resection. Samples were obtained from about 69 patients with early-stage, untreated non-small cell lung cancer from the lung TRACERx cohort. Without any cell sorting, TCR sequencing was performed on whole RNA extracted either from tumor and nontumor lung tissue or from cryopreserved PBMC samples. A patient was chosen for TCR sequencing only when enough RNA was available from at least two tumor regions. To prepare the library, 5' RACE was applied. These reads were obtained on a NextSeq 500. To allow correction of PCR and sequencing errors, the TCR library protocol tagged every TCR cDNA molecule with a unique molecular identifier. As for the authors' bioinformatics: Decombinator tools were used for TCR identification, UMI-based error correction and CDR3 extraction. Expanded TCRs were defined as those above a frequency of 2 per 1,000, corresponding to the top 1% of the tumor frequency distribution. Renyi diversity was calculated using the R vegan package after each repertoire was subsampled 100 times to 5,000 TCRs. CDR3 similarity networks were built from amino acid triplet string-kernel similarity, with CDR3s being connected when pairwise similarity was above 0.82. The public reads were quality trimmed at Q25 with fastp and then assembled into clones with MiXCR by TCRdb, keeping productive beta chains. Each CDR3 protein appears once, grouped with its most common genes and DNA. The V and J calls here are based on TCRdb, not the publication. Across this sample there are about 48,000 distinct CDR3 sequences, with roughly 5% seen only once. Roughly 10% of the sample is in the top ten clones.

Counted from cysteine to phenylalanine, this CDR3 has 14 amino acids. Here the CDR3 DNA is all that survives: 42 bases in frame from base 1. V is pruned by 0 bases and J by 6 bases, leaving 3 bases of the junction without a gene match. CDR1 and CDR2 (LGHDT, YNNKEL) derive from the germline V gene (reference sequence). Here the sequenced sample was PBMCs, taken at surgery. The receptor chain draws on TRBV3-1 and TRBJ2-3; 7 bases in between match TRBD2. The sequence came from a male donor with early-stage non-small cell lung cancer. The sequenced DNA: TGTGCCAGCAGCCAAGAGACTAGCATTGATACGCAGTATTTT. It translates to CASSQETSIDTQYF.